These T cell receptor beta chains were read from a single sample in a study of blood T cell repertoires in COVID-19. TCRdb's copy holds only in-frame clones and misses some; the assay was immunoSEQ multiplex PCR. Of around 100,000 clones listed, approximately 78% are singletons. Sample: peripheral blood. The receptor set was obtained from a man in his 70s with acute or convalescent COVID-19. Each CDR3 is given with its conserved first and last residue. The order of the fields is D gene, clone size, V gene, J gene, CDR3 protein, CDR3 DNA. A D gene is named only where the DNA matches it firmly. The listing skips clone size in some rows; elsewhere it reads once, few, many or a size class.

TRBD2,-,TRBV30,TRBJ2-5,CAWSEGTLAGAVETQYF,TGTGCCTGGAGTGAAGGCACACTAGCGGGGGCGGTGGAGACCCAGTACTTC
-,few,TRBV13,TRBJ1-4,CASSPSRGTNEKLFF,TGTGCCAGCAGTCCTAGCCGGGGGACTAATGAAAAACTGTTTTTT
TRBD1,-,TRBV7-9,TRBJ1-2,CASSSDRVPSGYTF,TGTGCCAGCAGCTCAGACAGGGTACCCTCTGGCTACACCTTC
-,-,TRBV5-1,TRBJ1-1,CASSSQGNTEAFF,TGCGCCAGCAGCTCTCAGGGGAACACTGAAGCTTTCTTT
-,-,TRBV6-6,TRBJ1-1,CASRREGGTEAFF,TGTGCCAGCAGGAGGGAGGGGGGCACTGAAGCTTTCTTT
-,-,TRBV11-3,TRBJ2-5,CASSLREGETQYF,TGTGCCAGCAGCTTGCGAGAGGGAGAGACCCAGTACTTC
-,-,TRBV10-3,TRBJ1-1,CAISEGTRNTEAFF,TGTGCCATCAGTGAGGGGACACGAAACACTGAAGCTTTCTTT
-,-,TRBV7-8,TRBJ1-6,CASSRYWEDNSPLHF,TGTGCCAGCAGCAGGTACTGGGAGGATAATTCACCCCTCCACTTT
-,-,TRBV5-1,TRBJ2-1,CASSSTPTRINEQFF,TGCGCCAGCAGCTCGACTCCGACTCGAATCAATGAGCAGTTCTTC
-,-,TRBV19,TRBJ1-2,CASSGGRDYGYTF,TGTGCCAGTAGTGGGGGCAGGGACTATGGCTACACCTTC
TRBD1,-,TRBV2,TRBJ1-5,CASSERTGQGNQPQHF,TGTGCCAGCAGTGAAAGAACCGGACAGGGCAATCAGCCCCAGCATTTT
-,few,TRBV25-1,TRBJ2-7,CASKDRTGEQYF,TGTGCCAGCAAGGACAGAACAGGCGAGCAGTACTTC
TRBD2,-,TRBV30,TRBJ2-3,CAWSDILAGVTDTQYF,TGTGCCTGGAGTGACATACTAGCGGGAGTTACAGATACGCAGTATTTT
-,-,TRBV28,TRBJ1-4,CASTYRQEKLFF,TGTGCCAGCACCTACCGACAGGAAAAACTGTTTTTT
-,-,TRBV20-1,TRBJ2-3,CSASSLVAGDTQYF,TGCAGTGCTAGTTCCCTAGTTGCGGGAGATACGCAGTATTTT
TRBD2,-,TRBV9,TRBJ2-7,CASSPSSGFYEQYF,TGTGCCAGCAGCCCCAGTAGCGGGTTCTACGAGCAGTACTTC
TRBD1,-,TRBV5-4,TRBJ2-3,CASSLGGSGGADTQYF,TGTGCCAGCAGCTTGGGCGGCTCAGGGGGCGCAGATACGCAGTATTTT